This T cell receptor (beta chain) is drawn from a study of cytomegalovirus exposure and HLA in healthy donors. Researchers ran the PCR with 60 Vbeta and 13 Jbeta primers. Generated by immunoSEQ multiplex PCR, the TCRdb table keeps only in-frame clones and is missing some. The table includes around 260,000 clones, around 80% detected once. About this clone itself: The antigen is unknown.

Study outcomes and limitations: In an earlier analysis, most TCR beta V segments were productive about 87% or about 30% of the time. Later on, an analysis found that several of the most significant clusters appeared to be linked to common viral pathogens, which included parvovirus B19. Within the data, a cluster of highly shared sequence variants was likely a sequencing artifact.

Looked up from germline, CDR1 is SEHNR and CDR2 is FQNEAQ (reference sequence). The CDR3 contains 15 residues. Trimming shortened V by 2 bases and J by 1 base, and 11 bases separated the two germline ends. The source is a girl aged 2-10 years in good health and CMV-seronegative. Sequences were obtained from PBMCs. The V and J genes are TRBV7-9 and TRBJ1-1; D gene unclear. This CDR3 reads CASSLMWAPNTEAFF. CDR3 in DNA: TGTGCCAGCAGCTTAATGTGGGCCCCGAACACTGAAGCTTTCTTT.